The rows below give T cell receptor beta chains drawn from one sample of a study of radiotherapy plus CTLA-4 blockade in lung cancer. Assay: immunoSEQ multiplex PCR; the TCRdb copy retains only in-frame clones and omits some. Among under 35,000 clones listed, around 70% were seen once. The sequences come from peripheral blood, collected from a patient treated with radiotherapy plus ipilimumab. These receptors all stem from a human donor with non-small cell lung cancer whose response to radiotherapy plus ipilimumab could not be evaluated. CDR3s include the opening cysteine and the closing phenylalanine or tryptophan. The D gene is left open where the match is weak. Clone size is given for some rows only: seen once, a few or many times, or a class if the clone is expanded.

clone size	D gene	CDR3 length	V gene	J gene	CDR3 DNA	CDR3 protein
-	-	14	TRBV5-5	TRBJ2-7	TGTGCCAGCAGCGGGCAGTCGCTCTCCTACGAGCAGTACTTC	CASSGQSLSYEQYF
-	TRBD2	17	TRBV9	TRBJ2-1	TGTGCCAGCAGCGAGAGGGGGCAAGCGGGAGGCTACAATGAGCAGTTCTTC	CASSERGQAGGYNEQFF
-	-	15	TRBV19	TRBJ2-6	TGTGCCAGTAGTTCCAGGGTGTCTGGGGCCAACGTCCTGACTTTC	CASSSRVSGANVLTF
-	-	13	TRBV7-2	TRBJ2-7	TGTGCCAGCAGCTTAGGGGCTTCCTACGAGCAGTACTTC	CASSLGASYEQYF
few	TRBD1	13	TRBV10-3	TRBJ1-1	TGTGCCATCGGTATGTCAGGGGGCACTGAAGCTTTCTTT	CAIGMSGGTEAFF
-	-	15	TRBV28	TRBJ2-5	TGTGCCAGCAGTCTACCGCAGGGTAGTCGAGAGACCCAGTACTTC	CASSLPQGSRETQYF
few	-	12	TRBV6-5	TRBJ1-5	TGTGCCAGCAGCCCCAGGGTTCAGCCCCAGCATTTT	CASSPRVQPQHF
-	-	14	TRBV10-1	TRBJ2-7	TGCGCCAGCAGTTCGGCGAGAACAGCCTACGAGCAGTACTTC	CASSSARTAYEQYF
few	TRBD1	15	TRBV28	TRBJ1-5	TGTGCCAGCAGGACTTTAGGGGGCTCTTATCAGCCCCAGCATTTT	CASRTLGGSYQPQHF
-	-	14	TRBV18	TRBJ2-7	TGTGCCAGCTCCGGACAGGGAGGGGCCTACGAGCAGTACTTC	CASSGQGGAYEQYF
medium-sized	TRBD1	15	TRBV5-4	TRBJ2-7	TGTGCCAGCAGCCCCAGGACAGGCTCAACCTACGAGCAGTACTTC	CASSPRTGSTYEQYF
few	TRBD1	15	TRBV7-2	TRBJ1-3	TGTGCCAGCAGCTTTGCTGGGACAGGAGAAAACACCATATATTTT	CASSFAGTGENTIYF
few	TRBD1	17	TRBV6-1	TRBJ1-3	TGTGCCAGCAGTGAGACAGGGGACTACCTCTCTGGAAACACCATATATTTT	CASSETGDYLSGNTIYF
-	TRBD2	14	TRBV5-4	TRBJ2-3	TGTGCCAGCAGCCCCGCGGGGGGGGTAGATACGCAGTATTTT	CASSPAGGVDTQYF
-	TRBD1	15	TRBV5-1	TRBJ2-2	TGCGCCAGCAGCTTCCAGGGGGCCGACACCGGGGAGCTGTTTTTT	CASSFQGADTGELFF
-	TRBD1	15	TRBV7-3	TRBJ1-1	TGTGCCAGCAGCTTAAATACAGGGGGAGACACTGAAGCTTTCTTT	CASSLNTGGDTEAFF
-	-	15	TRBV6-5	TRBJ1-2	TGTGCCAGCAGTTATTCCCGGGTTGGAAGCTATGGCTACACCTTC	CASSYSRVGSYGYTF
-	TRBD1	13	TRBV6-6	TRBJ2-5	TGTGCCAGTACGAGACAGGGGTACCGGGAGCAGTACTTC	CASTRQGYREQYF
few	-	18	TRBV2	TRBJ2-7	TGTGCCAGCAGTGAAAGCAAGTCGTCAGGCCATAGAGTTTACGAGCAGTACTTC	CASSESKSSGHRVYEQYF
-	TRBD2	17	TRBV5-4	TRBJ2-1	TGTGCCAGCAGCCCACCGCCTTCGGGAGGACCATACAATGAGCAGTTCTTC	CASSPPPSGGPYNEQFF
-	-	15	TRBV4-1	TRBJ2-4	TGCGCCAGCAGCCAGGCCAGTATAGCCAAAAACATTCAGTACTTC	CASSQASIAKNIQYF
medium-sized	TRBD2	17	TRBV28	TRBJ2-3	TGTGCCAGCAGTCCGTTGGAGCGGGAGATCAGCACAGATACGCAGTATTTT	CASSPLEREISTDTQYF
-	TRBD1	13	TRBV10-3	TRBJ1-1	TGTGCCATCAGCAGACAGGGGTACACTGAAGCTTTCTTT	CAISRQGYTEAFF
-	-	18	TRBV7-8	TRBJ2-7	TGTGCCAGCAGCCCCCGAACGTCTACAGGGAGCGCCGCGTACGAGCAGTACTTC	CASSPRTSTGSAAYEQYF
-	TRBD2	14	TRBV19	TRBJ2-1	TGTGCCAGTAGGGGGACTAGCTATTACAATGAGCAGTTCTTC	CASRGTSYYNEQFF
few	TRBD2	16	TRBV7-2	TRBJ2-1	TGTGCCAGCAGCGCGGGACTAGCGAGTTCCTACAATGAGCAGTTCTTC	CASSAGLASSYNEQFF
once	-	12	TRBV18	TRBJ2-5	TGTGCCAGCTCACGGCCCCAAGAGACCCAGTACTTC	CASSRPQETQYF
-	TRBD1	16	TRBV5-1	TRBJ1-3	TGCGCCAGCAGCTTGGACGGACAGGGGGCTGGAAACACCATATATTTT	CASSLDGQGAGNTIYF
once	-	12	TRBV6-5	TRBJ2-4	TGTGCCAGCAGTTACTCCGAACGCGTTCAGTACTTC	CASSYSERVQYF
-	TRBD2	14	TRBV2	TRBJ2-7	TGTGCCAGCCATACTAGCGGGAGCTCCTACGAGCAGTACTTC	CASHTSGSSYEQYF
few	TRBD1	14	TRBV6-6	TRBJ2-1	TGTGCCACGGGTGGACAGGGATATACCTCTGAGCAGTTCTTC	CATGGQGYTSEQFF
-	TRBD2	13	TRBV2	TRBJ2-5	TGTGCCAGCAGTCTAGCGGGAGTAGAGACCCAGTACTTC	CASSLAGVETQYF
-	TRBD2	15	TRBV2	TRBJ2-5	TGTGCCAGCAGTGCTACGGGACTAGACCAAGAGACCCAGTACTTC	CASSATGLDQETQYF
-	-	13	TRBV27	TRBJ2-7	TGTGCCAGCAGTTTAGGACACCTCTACGAGCAGTACTTC	CASSLGHLYEQYF
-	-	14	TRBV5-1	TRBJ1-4	TGCGCCAGCAGCCGACAGGACTCCTATGAAAAACTGTTTTTT	CASSRQDSYEKLFF